This is a list of T cell receptor beta chains from one sample in a study of blood T cell repertoires in COVID-19. TCRdb's copy holds only in-frame clones and misses some; the assay was immunoSEQ multiplex PCR. The sample has tens of thousands of clones, around 88% seen once. Source material: peripheral blood. The receptors come from an elderly woman with acute or convalescent COVID-19. The CDR3 runs from the conserved cysteine through the conserved F or W. A D gene is named only where the DNA matches it firmly. Clone size, where shown, is once, few, many, or a class for clones that have expanded.

D: .
size: .
J: TRBJ1-3
V: TRBV29-1
DNA: TGCAGCGTTGAATCTCCAGTGAACACCATATATTTT
CDR3: CSVESPVNTIYF

D: .
size: .
J: TRBJ2-1
V: TRBV19
DNA: TGTGCCAGTAGTGGGGGGGCGCACAATGAGCAGTTCTTC
CDR3: CASSGGAHNEQFF

D: TRBD1
size: .
J: TRBJ1-2
V: TRBV5-1
DNA: TGCGCCAGCAGCCGGGACAGGAGTTCCGGCTACACCTTC
CDR3: CASSRDRSSGYTF

D: .
size: .
J: TRBJ1-1
V: TRBV25-1
DNA: TGTGCCAGCAGGGCACCGGGACAAAACACTGAAGCTTTCTTT
CDR3: CASRAPGQNTEAFF

D: .
size: .
J: TRBJ2-5
V: TRBV5-6
DNA: TGTGCCAGCAGCTCAGGGATGGGTCAGACCCAGTACTTC
CDR3: CASSSGMGQTQYF

D: TRBD2
size: .
J: TRBJ2-1
V: TRBV19
DNA: TGTGCCAGTAGTACCCGACTAGCGGCCTCCTACAATGAGCAGTTCTTC
CDR3: CASSTRLAASYNEQFF

D: TRBD2
size: .
J: TRBJ2-1
V: TRBV5-1
DNA: TGCGCCAGCAGCTCGCTACCGGGACTAGCGGGAGGTTCCTACAATGAGCAGTTCTTC
CDR3: CASSSLPGLAGGSYNEQFF

D: TRBD1
size: .
J: TRBJ2-2
V: TRBV19
DNA: TGTGCCAGTAGTAAGAACAGGGGAACGGGCACCGGGGAGCTGTTTTTT
CDR3: CASSKNRGTGTGELFF

D: .
size: .
J: TRBJ2-5
V: TRBV9
DNA: TGTGCCAGCAGCGTAGGCCCGGAGAGGCCCCAAGAGACCCAGTACTTC
CDR3: CASSVGPERPQETQYF

D: .
size: .
J: TRBJ2-2
V: TRBV10-3
DNA: TGTGCCATCAGTGTGGCAGGGCACACCGGGGAGCTGTTTTTT
CDR3: CAISVAGHTGELFF

D: TRBD1
size: few
J: TRBJ1-6
V: TRBV7-2
DNA: TGTGCCAGCAGCTTCGCCTGGGACAGGGTCAATTCACCCCTCCACTTT
CDR3: CASSFAWDRVNSPLHF

D: TRBD1
size: .
J: TRBJ1-2
V: TRBV7-9
DNA: TGTGCCAGCAGACAAACACAGGGGAACTATGGCTACACCTTC
CDR3: CASRQTQGNYGYTF

D: .
size: .
J: TRBJ1-2
V: TRBV6-5
DNA: TGTGCCAGCAGTTACTCGAACTCCGGCTATGGCTACACCTTC
CDR3: CASSYSNSGYGYTF

D: TRBD1
size: .
J: TRBJ2-3
V: TRBV6-2/TRBV6-3
DNA: TGTGCCAGCAGTCCGGGACAGGGGGAGGCAGATACGCAGTATTTT
CDR3: CASSPGQGEADTQYF

D: .
size: .
J: TRBJ2-7
V: TRBV3-1/TRBV3-2
DNA: TGTGCCAGCAGCCAAACAGGATACGAGCAGTACTTC
CDR3: CASSQTGYEQYF

D: .
size: .
J: TRBJ2-1
V: TRBV5-1
DNA: TGCGCCAGCAGCGACGTTCAGGATGAGCAGTTCTTC
CDR3: CASSDVQDEQFF

D: .
size: .
J: TRBJ2-3
V: TRBV7-2
DNA: TGTGCCAGCAGCTTTTCTTCAGATACGCAGTATTTT
CDR3: CASSFSSDTQYF

D: TRBD1
size: .
J: TRBJ1-1
V: TRBV29-1
DNA: TGCAGCGTTGCCCAGACAGGGCTGAACACTGAAGCTTTCTTT
CDR3: CSVAQTGLNTEAFF